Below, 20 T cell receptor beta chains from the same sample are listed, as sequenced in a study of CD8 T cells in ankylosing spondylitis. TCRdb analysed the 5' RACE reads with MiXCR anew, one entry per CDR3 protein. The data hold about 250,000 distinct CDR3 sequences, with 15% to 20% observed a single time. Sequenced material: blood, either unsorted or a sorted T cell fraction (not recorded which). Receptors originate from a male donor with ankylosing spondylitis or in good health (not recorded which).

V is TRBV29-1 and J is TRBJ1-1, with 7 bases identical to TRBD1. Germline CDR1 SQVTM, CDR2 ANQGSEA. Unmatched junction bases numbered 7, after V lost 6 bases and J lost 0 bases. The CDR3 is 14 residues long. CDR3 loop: CSVATGVMNTEAFF. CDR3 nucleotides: TGCAGCGTAGCAACAGGGGTCATGAACACTGAAGCTTTCTTT. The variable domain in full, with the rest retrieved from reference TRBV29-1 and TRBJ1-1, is SAVISQKPSRDICQRGTSLTIQCQVDSQVTMMFWYRQQPGQSLTLIATANQGSEATYESGFVIDKFPISRPNLTFSTLTVSNMSPEDSSIYLCSVATGVMNTEAFFGQGTRLTVV.

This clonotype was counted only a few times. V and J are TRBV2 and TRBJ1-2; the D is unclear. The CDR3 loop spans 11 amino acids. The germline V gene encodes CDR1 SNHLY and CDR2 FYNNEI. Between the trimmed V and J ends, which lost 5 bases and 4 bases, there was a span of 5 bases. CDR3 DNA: TGTGCCAGCAGTCGTTTCTATGGCTACACCTTC. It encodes CASSRFYGYTF.

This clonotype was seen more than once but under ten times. CDR3 DNA sequence: TGCGCCAGCAGCCAAGGTGTCATCGCTAGCGGGATCTACAATGAGCAGTTCTTC. Its protein is CASSQGVIASGIYNEQFF. The gene calls are TRBV4-1 and TRBJ2-1; 9 positions match TRBD2. The CDR3 has 18 residues. CDR1 and CDR2 from the germline V gene are MGHRA and YSYEKL. Trimming at V came to 1 base and at J to 3 bases, leaving 10 bases not matched to a gene.

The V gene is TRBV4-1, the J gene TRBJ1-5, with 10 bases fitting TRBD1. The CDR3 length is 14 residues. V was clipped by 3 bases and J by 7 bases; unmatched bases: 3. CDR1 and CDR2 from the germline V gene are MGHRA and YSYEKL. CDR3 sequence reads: CASSHGQGEQPQHF. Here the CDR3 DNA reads TGCGCCAGCAGCCACGGACAGGGGGAACAGCCCCAGCATTTT.

In DNA form, the CDR3 reads TGTGCCAGCAGCGTAACGGCGGGGCCCAACACCGGGGAGCTGTTTTTT. This gives the protein CASSVTAGPNTGELFF. The chain employs TRBV9 and TRBJ2-2; tentative D call: TRBD2 (6 bases). CDR1 and CDR2 (germline): SGDLS, YYNGEE. CDR3 length: 16 residues. Trimming removed 1 base from V and 2 bases from J, with 12 bases in between.

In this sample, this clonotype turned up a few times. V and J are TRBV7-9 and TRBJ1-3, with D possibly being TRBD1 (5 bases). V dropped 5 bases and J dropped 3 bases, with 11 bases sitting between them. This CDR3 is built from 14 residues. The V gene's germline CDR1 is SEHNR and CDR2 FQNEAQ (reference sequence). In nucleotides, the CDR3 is TGTGCCAGCAGCCTACTGACAGATGGAAACACCATATATTTT. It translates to CASSLLTDGNTIYF.

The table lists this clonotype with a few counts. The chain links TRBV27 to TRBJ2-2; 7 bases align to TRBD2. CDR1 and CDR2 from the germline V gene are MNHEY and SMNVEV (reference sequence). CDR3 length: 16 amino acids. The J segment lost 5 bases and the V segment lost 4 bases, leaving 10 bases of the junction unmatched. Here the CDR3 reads CASSSGREGWTGELFF. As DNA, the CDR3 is TGTGCCAGCAGTTCAGGAAGGGAGGGGTGGACCGGGGAGCTGTTTTTT.

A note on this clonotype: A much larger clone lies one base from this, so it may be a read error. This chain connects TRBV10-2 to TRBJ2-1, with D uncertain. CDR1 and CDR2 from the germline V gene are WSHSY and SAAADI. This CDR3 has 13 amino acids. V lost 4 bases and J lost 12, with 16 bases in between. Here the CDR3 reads CASSVESANAQFF. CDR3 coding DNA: TGCGCCAGCAGTGTCGAATCCGCGAACGCGCAGTTCTTC.

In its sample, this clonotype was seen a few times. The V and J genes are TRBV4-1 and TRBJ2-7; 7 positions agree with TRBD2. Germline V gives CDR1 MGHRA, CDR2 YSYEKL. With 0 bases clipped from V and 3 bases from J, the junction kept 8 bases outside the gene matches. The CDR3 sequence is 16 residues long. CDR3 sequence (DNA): TGCGCCAGCAGCCAAGAGAGCGACTGGGAGGGCTACGAGCAGTACTTC. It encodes CASSQESDWEGYEQYF.

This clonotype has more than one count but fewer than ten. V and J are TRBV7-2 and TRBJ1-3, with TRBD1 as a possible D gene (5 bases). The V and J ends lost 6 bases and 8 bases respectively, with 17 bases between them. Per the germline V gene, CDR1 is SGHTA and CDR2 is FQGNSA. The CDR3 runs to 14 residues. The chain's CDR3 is CASRKWGGLDTIYF. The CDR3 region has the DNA TGTGCCAGCAGGAAGTGGGGGGGTTTGGACACCATATATTTT.

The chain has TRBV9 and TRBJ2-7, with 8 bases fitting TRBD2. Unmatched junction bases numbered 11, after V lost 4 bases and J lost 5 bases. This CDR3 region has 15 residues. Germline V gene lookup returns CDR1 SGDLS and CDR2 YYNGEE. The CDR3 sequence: CASSPKLAGQDEQYF. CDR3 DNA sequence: TGTGCCAGCAGCCCCAAGCTAGCGGGTCAGGACGAGCAGTACTTC.

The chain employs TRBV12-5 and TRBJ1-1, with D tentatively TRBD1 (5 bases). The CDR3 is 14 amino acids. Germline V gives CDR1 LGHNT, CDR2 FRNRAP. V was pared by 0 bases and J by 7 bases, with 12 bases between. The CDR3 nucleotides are TGTGCTAGTGGTTTGGTACCGGGAGGGGTTGAAGCTTTCTTT. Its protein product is CASGLVPGGVEAFF.

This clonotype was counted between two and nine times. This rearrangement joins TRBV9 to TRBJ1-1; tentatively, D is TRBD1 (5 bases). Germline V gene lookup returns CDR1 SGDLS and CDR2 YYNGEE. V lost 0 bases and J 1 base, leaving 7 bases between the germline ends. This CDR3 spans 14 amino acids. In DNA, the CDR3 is TGTGCCAGCAGCGTAGGGCAGGGGAACACTGAAGCTTTCTTT. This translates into CASSVGQGNTEAFF.

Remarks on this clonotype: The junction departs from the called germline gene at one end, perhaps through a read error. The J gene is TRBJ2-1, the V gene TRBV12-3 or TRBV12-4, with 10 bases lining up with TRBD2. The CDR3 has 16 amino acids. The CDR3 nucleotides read TGTTCCAGCAATATGCTCCTAGCGGGGGCCTACAATGAGCAGTTCTTC. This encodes CSSNMLLAGAYNEQFF.

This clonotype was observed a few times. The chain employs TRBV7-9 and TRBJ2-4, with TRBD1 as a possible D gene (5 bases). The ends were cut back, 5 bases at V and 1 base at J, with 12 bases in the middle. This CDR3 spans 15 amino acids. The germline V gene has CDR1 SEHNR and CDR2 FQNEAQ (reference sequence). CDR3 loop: CASSPAQGAKNIQYF. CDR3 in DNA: TGTGCCAGCAGCCCAGCTCAGGGTGCCAAAAACATTCAGTACTTC.

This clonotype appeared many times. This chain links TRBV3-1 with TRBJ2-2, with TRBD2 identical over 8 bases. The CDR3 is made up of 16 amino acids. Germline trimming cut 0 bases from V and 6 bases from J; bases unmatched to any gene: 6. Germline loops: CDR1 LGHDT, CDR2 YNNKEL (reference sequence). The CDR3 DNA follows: TGTGCCAGCAGCCAAGAGAGGGGACTAGAGCCCGGGGAGCTGTTTTTT. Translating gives CASSQERGLEPGELFF.

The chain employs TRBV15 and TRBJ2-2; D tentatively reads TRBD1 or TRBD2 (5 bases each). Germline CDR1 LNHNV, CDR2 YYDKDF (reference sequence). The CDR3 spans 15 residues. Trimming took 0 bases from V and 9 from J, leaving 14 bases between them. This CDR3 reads CATSRDGGRGRELFF. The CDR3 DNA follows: TGTGCCACCAGCAGAGATGGAGGAAGGGGACGGGAGCTGTTTTTT.

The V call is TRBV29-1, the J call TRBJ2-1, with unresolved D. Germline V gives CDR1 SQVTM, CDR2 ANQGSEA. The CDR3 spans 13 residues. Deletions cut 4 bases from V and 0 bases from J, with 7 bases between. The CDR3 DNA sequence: TGCAGCGTTGGTCAGAACTCCTACAATGAGCAGTTCTTC. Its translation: CSVGQNSYNEQFF.

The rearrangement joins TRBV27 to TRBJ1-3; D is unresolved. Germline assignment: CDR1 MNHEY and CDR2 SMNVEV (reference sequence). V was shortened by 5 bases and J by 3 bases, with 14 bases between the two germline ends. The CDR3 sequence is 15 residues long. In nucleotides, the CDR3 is TGTGCCAGCAGTCCCCTTTCTGGGCTTGGAAACACCATATATTTT. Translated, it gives CASSPLSGLGNTIYF.

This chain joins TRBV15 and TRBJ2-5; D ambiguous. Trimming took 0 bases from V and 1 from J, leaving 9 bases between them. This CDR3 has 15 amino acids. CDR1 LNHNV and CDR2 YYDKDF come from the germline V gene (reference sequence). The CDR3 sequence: CATSRDGASQETQYF. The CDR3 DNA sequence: TGTGCCACCAGCAGAGACGGAGCCAGCCAAGAGACCCAGTACTTC.